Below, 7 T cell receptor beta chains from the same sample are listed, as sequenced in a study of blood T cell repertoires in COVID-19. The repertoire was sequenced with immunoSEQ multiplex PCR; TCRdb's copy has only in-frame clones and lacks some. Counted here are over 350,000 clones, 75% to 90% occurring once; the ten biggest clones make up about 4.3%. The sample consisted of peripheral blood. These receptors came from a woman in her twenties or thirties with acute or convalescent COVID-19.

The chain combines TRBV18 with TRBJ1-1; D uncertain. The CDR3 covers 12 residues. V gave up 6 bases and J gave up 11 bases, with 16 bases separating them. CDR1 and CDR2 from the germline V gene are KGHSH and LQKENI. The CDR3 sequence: CASSVLGPIAFF. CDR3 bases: TGTGCCAGCTCTGTCCTTGGGCCTATCGCTTTCTTT.

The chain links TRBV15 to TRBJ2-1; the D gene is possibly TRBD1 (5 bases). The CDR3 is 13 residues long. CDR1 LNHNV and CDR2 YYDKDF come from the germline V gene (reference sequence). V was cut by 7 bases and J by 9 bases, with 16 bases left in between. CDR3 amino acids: CATMTDSRGEQFF. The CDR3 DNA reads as TGTGCCACCATGACAGACTCCCGTGGTGAGCAGTTCTTC. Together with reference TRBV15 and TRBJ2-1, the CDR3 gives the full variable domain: DAMVIQNPRYQVTQFGKPVTLSCSQTLNHNVMYWYQQKSSQAPKLLFHYYDKDFNNEADTPDNFQSRRPNTSFCFLDIRSPGLGDTAMYLCATMTDSRGEQFFGPGTRLTVL.

CDR3 residues: CASSESAGRVGTEAFF. DNA for the CDR3: TGTGCCAGCAGCGAATCAGCAGGGAGGGTAGGGACTGAAGCTTTCTTT. This chain links TRBV9 with TRBJ1-1; D perhaps matches TRBD1 (5 bases). The CDR3 is 16 residues long. Germline CDR1 and CDR2: SGDLS and YYNGEE. Trimming pared 3 bases from V and 5 bases from J, leaving 20 bases between.

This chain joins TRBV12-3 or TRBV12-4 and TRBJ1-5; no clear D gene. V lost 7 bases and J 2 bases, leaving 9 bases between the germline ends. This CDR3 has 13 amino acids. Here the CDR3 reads CASTGYGNQPQHF. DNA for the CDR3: TGTGCCAGCACGGGGTATGGCAATCAGCCCCAGCATTTT.

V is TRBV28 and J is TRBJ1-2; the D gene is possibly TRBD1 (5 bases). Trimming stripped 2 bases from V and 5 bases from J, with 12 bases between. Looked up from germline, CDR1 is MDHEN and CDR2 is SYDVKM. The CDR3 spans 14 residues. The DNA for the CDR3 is TGTGCCAGCAGTTTAATCCTGGGGGGTTATGGCTACACCTTC. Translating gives CASSLILGGYGYTF.

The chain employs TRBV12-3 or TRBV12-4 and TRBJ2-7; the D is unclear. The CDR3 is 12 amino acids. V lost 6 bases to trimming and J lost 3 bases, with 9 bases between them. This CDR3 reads CASRLGFYEQYF. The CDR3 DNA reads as TGTGCCAGCAGGCTCGGTTTCTACGAGCAGTACTTC.

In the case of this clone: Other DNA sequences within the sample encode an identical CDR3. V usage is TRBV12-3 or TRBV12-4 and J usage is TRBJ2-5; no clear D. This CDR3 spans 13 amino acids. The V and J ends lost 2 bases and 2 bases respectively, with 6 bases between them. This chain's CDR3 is CASSLRRQETQYF. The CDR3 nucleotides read TGTGCCAGCAGTTTAAGGAGACAAGAGACCCAGTACTTC.